This T cell receptor (beta chain) stems from a study of blood T cells in healthy people across ages. This CDR3 has 15 amino acids. Overall study findings and caveats: Possibly confounding the expanded clonotype changes was the fact that donor CMV status was unknown.

The amount of total RNA extracted per sample was at least 5.5 micrograms. Details on this clonotype: Antigen unknown. Sequence at one end of the junction differs from germline and may be a read error.

Using a J-beta primer mix together with a sample-barcoded 5' primer, a second PCR was run for roughly 6 to 11 cycles. MiXCR, run by TCRdb on the 5' RACE reads, gives a single entry per CDR3 protein. The sample yields 800,000 to 1,000,000 distinct CDR3 sequences, around 46% seen once. The receptor's source is a man younger than 40 in good health. Sequencing used blood. J is TRBJ2-1 and V is TRBV12-3 or TRBV12-4; D is possibly TRBD2 (5 bases). CDR3 nucleotide sequence: TGCGCCAGCAGTTCCGTGTTGCGGGCCCCGAGTGAGCCGTTCTTC. Amino acid sequence: CASSSVLRAPSEPFF.